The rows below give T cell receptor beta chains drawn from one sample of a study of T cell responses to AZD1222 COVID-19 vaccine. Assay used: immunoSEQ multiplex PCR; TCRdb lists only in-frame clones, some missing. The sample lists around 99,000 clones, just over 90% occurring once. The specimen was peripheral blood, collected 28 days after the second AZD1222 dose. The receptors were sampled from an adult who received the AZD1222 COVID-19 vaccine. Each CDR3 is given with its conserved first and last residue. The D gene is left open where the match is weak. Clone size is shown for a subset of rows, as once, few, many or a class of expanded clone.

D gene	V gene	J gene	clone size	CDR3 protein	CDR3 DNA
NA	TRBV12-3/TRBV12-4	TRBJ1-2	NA	CASSSQGPLGYTF	TGTGCCAGCAGCTCACAGGGACCTCTGGGCTACACCTTC
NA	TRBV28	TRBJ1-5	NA	CASSLTDVYSNQPQHF	TGTGCCAGCAGTCTCACAGACGTCTATAGCAATCAGCCCCAGCATTTT
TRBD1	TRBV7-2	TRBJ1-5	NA	CASSTRQGSSNQPQHF	TGTGCCAGCAGCACTCGACAGGGGAGTTCGAATCAGCCCCAGCATTTT
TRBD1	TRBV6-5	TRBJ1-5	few	CASSSRQGGQPQHF	TGTGCCAGCAGTTCCCGTCAGGGGGGTCAGCCCCAGCATTTT
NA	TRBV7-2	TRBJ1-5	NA	CASSRNRASNQPQHF	TGTGCCAGCAGTCGTAACAGGGCTAGCAATCAGCCCCAGCATTTT
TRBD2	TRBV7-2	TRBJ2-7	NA	CASSSLAGEQYF	TGTGCCAGCAGCTCACTAGCGGGCGAGCAGTACTTC
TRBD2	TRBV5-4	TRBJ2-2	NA	CASSQGLAGANTGELFF	TGTGCCAGCAGCCAGGGACTAGCGGGGGCGAACACCGGGGAGCTGTTTTTT
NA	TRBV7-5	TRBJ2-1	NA	CARNLRVPYNEQFF	TGTGCCAGAAACCTTAGAGTTCCCTACAATGAGCAGTTCTTC
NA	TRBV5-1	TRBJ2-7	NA	CASSFDPYYEQYF	TGCGCCAGCAGCTTCGATCCCTACTACGAGCAGTACTTC
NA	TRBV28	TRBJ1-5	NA	CASTVGGAAYSNQPQHF	TGTGCCAGCACAGTTGGGGGCGCGGCGTATAGCAATCAGCCCCAGCATTTT
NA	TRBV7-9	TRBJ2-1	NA	CASSLTLGTYNEQFF	TGTGCCAGCAGCCTCACGCTCGGGACCTACAATGAGCAGTTCTTC
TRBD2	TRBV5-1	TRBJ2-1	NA	CASSWVASGRVYNEQFF	TGCGCCAGCAGCTGGGTGGCTAGCGGGAGGGTCTACAATGAGCAGTTCTTC
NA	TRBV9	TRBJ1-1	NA	CASSVGGQNTEAFF	TGTGCCAGCAGCGTCGGAGGTCAGAACACTGAAGCTTTCTTT
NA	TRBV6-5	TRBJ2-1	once	CASSRERPYNEQFF	TGTGCCAGTTCCCGAGAAAGGCCCTACAATGAGCAGTTCTTC
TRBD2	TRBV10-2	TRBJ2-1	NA	CASSDLSRGGTREQFF	TGCGCCAGCAGTGACCTCAGCCGGGGGGGGACAAGAGAGCAGTTCTTC
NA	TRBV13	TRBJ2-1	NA	CASSSPRPSSYNEQFF	TGTGCCAGCAGCTCCCCCCGGCCGAGCTCCTACAATGAGCAGTTCTTC
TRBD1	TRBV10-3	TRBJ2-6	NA	CAIPGQASSGANVLTF	TGTGCCATTCCGGGACAGGCAAGCTCTGGGGCCAACGTCCTGACTTTC
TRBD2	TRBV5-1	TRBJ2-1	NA	CASSSVAGGPWNEQFF	TGCGCCAGCAGCAGCGTAGCGGGAGGGCCGTGGAATGAGCAGTTCTTC
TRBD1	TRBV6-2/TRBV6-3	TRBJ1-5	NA	CASSYQGARNNQPQHF	TGTGCCAGCAGTTACCAGGGGGCGCGGAACAATCAGCCCCAGCATTTT
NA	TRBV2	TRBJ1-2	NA	CASSPGTTGGYTF	TGTGCCAGCAGCCCCGGGACGACGGGTGGCTACACCTTC
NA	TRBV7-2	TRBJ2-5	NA	CASSPTRGNQETQYF	TGTGCCAGCAGTCCTACGAGGGGGAACCAAGAGACCCAGTACTTC
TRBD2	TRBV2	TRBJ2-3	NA	CASSGPPSGGAHTDTQYF	TGTGCCAGCAGTGGGCCCCCTAGCGGGGGGGCCCACACAGATACGCAGTATTTT
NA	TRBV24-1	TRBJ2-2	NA	CATSGAVFTGELFF	TGTGCCACCAGTGGCGCGGTCTTCACCGGGGAGCTGTTTTTT
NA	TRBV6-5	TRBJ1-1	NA	CASSYRGDTEAFF	TGTGCCAGCAGTTATCGGGGAGACACTGAAGCTTTCTTT
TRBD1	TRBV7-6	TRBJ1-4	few	CASSLARGNSEKLFF	TGTGCCAGCAGCTTAGCCAGGGGGAACAGTGAAAAACTGTTTTTT
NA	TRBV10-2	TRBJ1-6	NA	CASTKSHYNSPLHF	TGCGCCAGCACAAAATCGCACTATAATTCACCCCTCCACTTT
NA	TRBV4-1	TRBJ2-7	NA	CASSQAGPTYEQYF	TGCGCCAGCAGCCAAGCCGGGCCCACCTACGAGCAGTACTTC
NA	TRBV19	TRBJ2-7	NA	CASSARRNEQYF	TGTGCCAGTAGTGCCCGTAGGAACGAGCAGTACTTC
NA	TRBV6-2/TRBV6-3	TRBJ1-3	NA	CASSFSGNTIYF	TGTGCCAGCAGTTTTTCTGGAAACACCATATATTTT
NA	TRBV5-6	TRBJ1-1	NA	CASSRPPNTEAFF	TGTGCCAGCAGCCGACCACCGAACACTGAAGCTTTCTTT
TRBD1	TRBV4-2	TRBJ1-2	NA	CASSGGTGGYGYTF	TGTGCCAGCAGCGGTGGGACAGGGGGCTATGGCTACACCTTC
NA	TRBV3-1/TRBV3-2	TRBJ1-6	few	CASSQDPGSYNSPLHF	TGTGCCAGCAGCCAAGATCCAGGCTCCTATAATTCACCCCTCCACTTT
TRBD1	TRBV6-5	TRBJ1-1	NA	CASSHTGGLNTEAFF	TGTGCCAGCAGTCACACAGGGGGTCTGAACACTGAAGCTTTCTTT
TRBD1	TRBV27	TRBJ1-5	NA	CASSWNRDRNQPQHF	TGTGCCAGCAGTTGGAACCGGGACAGAAATCAGCCCCAGCATTTT
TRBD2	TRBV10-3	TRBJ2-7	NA	CAISEGTSGTYEQYF	TGTGCCATCAGTGAAGGGACTAGCGGAACCTACGAGCAGTACTTC
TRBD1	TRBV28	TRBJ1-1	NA	CASSPGTGRTRTEAFF	TGTGCCAGCAGTCCCGGGACAGGGAGAACCCGCACTGAAGCTTTCTTT
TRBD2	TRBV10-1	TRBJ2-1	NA	CASSSGTSGDNEQFF	TGCGCCAGCAGTTCCGGGACTAGCGGGGACAATGAGCAGTTCTTC
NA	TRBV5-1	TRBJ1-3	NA	CASSLDGAGSGNTIYF	TGCGCCAGCAGCTTGGACGGCGCGGGCTCTGGAAACACCATATATTTT
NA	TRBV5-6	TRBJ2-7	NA	CASSLGLENYEQYF	TGTGCCAGCAGCTTGGGGCTAGAAAACTACGAGCAGTACTTC
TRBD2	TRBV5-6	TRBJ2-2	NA	CASSFSGRGNTGELFF	TGTGCCAGCAGCTTTAGCGGGAGGGGGAACACCGGGGAGCTGTTTTTT
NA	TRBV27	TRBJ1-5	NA	CASSLISGRNQPQHF	TGTGCCAGCAGTTTAATCTCGGGTAGGAATCAGCCCCAGCATTTT
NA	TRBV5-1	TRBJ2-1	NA	CASLAGSPSSYNEQFF	TGCGCCAGCCTCGCGGGCAGCCCGAGCTCCTACAATGAGCAGTTCTTC
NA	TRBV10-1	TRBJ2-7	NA	CASSKVPSYEQYF	TGCGCCAGCAGCAAGGTTCCGAGCTACGAGCAGTACTTC
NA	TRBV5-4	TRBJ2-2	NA	CASSLDRATGELFF	TGTGCCAGCAGCTTGGATCGAGCCACCGGGGAGCTGTTTTTT
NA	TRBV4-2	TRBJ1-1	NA	CASSGGGLHTEAFF	TGTGCCAGCAGCGGGGGGGGGTTACACACTGAAGCTTTCTTT
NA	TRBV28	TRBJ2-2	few	CASSLSRNTGELFF	TGTGCCAGCAGTTTAAGTAGAAACACCGGGGAGCTGTTTTTT
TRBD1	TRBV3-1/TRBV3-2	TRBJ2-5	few	CASRDRFQETQYF	TGTGCCAGCAGGGACAGGTTCCAAGAGACCCAGTACTTC
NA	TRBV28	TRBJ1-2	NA	CASSSSPGYTF	TGTGCCAGCAGTTCCTCCCCGGGCTACACCTTC
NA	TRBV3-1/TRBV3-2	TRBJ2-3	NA	CASSPTSSTDTQYF	TGTGCCAGCAGCCCGACTTCTAGCACAGATACGCAGTATTTT
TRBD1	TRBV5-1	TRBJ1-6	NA	CASSIGQGFSPLHF	TGCGCCAGCAGCATAGGACAGGGTTTTTCACCCCTCCACTTT
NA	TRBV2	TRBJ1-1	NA	CATSPGAAVAEAFF	TGTGCCACCAGCCCGGGGGCGGCGGTCGCTGAAGCTTTCTTT
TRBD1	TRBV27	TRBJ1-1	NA	CASSPALRDRGRNTEAFF	TGTGCCAGCAGTCCCGCCCTCCGGGACAGGGGCAGAAACACTGAAGCTTTCTTT
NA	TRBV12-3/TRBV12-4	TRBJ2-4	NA	CASSLGKVPLRYF	TGTGCCAGCAGTTTAGGAAAAGTCCCGTTAAGGTACTTC